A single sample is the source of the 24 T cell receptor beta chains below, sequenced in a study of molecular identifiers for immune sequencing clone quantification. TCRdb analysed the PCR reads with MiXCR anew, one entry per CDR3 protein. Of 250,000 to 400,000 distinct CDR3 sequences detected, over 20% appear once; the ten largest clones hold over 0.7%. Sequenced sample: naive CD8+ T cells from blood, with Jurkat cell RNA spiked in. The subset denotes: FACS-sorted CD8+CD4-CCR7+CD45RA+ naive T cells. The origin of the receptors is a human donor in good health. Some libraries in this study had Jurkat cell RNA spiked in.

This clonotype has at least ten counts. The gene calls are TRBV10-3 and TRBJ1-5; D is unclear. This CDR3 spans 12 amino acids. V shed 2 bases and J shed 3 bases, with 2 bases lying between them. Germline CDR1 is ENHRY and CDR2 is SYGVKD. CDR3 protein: CAISEPNQPQHF. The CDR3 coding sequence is TGTGCCATCAGTGAGCCCAATCAGCCCCAGCATTTT.

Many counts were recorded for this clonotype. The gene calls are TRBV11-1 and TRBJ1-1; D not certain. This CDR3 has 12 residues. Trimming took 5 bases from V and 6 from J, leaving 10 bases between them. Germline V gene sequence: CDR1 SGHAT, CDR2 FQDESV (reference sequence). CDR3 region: CASSPIMPEAFF. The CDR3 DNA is TGTGCCAGCAGCCCCATCATGCCTGAAGCTTTCTTT.

CDR3: CASSPGLVTGELFF. The CDR3 coding sequence is TGTGCCAGCAGTCCCGGACTAGTAACCGGGGAGCTGTTTTTT. The V call is TRBV6-5, the J call TRBJ2-2; the match to TRBD2 covers 7 bases. Germline lookup yields CDR1 MNHEY and CDR2 SVGAGI. The CDR3 is 14 amino acids. J lost 5 bases, V lost 5 bases, and 5 bases had no gene match.

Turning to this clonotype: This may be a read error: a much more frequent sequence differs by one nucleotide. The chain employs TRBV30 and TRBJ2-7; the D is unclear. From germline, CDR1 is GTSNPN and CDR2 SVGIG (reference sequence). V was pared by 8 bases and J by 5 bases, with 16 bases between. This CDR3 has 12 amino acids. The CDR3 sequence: CATLSPGDEQYF. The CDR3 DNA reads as TGTGCCACCCTCAGTCCCGGCGACGAGCAGTACTTC.

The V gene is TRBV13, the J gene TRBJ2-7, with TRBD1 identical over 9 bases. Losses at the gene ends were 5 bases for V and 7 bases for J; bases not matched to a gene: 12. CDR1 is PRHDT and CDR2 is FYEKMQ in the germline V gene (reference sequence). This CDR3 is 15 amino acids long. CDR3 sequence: CASSPTGGVAEEQYF. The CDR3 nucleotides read TGTGCCAGCAGCCCAACAGGGGGCGTTGCTGAGGAGCAGTACTTC.

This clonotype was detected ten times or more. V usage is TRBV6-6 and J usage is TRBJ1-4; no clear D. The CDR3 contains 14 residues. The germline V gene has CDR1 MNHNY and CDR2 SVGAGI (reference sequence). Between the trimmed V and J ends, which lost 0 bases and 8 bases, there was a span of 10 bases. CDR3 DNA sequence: TGTGCCAGCAGTTACTCGCGTCGTCGCGAAAAACTGTTTTTT. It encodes CASSYSRRREKLFF.

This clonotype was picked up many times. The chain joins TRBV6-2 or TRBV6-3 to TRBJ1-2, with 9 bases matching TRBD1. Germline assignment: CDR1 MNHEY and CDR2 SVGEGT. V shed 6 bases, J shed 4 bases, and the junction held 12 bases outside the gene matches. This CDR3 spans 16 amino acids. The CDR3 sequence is CASSETQGARSYGYTF. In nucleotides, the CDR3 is TGTGCCAGCAGCGAAACACAGGGGGCGCGGAGCTATGGCTACACCTTC.

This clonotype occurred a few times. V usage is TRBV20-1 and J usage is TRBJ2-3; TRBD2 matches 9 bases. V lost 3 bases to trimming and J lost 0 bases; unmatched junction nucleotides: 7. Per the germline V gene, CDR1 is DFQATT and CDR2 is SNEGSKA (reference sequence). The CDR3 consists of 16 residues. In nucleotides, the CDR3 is TGCAGTGCTAGTGGACTAGCGTTTACTAGCACAGATACGCAGTATTTT. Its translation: CSASGLAFTSTDTQYF.

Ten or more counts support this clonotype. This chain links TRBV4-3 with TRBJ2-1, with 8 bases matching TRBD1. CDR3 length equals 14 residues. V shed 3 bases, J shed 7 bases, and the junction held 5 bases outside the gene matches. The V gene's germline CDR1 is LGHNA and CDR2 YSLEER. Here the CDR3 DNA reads TGCGCCAGCAGCCAGGTGGACAGGGATAATGAGCAGTTCTTC. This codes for CASSQVDRDNEQFF.

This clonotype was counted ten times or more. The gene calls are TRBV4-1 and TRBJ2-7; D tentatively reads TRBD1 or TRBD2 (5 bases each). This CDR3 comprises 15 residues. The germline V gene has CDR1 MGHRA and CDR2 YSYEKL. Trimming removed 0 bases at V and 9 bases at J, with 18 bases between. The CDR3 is CASSQERVTGQRQYF. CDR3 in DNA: TGCGCCAGCAGCCAAGAGAGGGTTACGGGGCAGAGGCAGTACTTC.

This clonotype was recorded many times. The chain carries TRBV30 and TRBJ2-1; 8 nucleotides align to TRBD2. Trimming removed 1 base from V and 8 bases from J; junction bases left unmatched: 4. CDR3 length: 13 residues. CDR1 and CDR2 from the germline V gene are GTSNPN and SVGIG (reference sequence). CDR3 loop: CAWSASSGHEQFF. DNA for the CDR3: TGTGCCTGGAGTGCCTCTAGCGGGCATGAGCAGTTCTTC.

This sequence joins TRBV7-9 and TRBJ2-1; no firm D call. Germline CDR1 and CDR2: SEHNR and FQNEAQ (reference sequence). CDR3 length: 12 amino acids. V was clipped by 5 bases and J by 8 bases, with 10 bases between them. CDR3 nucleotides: TGTGCCAGCAGCCTCACTTACGATGAGCAGTTCTTC. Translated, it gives CASSLTYDEQFF.

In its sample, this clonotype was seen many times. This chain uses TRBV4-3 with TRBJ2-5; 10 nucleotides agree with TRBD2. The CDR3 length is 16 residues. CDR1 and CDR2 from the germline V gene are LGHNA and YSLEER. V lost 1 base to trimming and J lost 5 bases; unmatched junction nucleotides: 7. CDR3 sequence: CASSQAGTSALETQYF. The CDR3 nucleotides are TGCGCCAGCAGCCAAGCCGGGACTAGCGCGCTTGAGACCCAGTACTTC.

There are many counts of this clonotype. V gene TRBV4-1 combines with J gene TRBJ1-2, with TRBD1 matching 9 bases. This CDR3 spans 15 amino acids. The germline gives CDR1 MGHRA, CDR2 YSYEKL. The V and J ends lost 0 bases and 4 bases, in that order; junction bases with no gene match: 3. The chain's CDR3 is CASSQEDRGFYGYTF. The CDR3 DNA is TGCGCCAGCAGCCAAGAGGACAGGGGATTCTATGGCTACACCTTC.

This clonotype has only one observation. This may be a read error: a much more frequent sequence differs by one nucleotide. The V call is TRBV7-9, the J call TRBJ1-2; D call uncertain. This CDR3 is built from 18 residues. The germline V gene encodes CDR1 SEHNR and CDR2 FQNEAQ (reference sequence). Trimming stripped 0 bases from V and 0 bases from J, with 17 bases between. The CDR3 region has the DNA TGTGCCAGCAGCTTAGCGTCGATGGACGAATACCCTAACTATGGCTACACCTTC. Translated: CASSLASMDEYPNYGYTF. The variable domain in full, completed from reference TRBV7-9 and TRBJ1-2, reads DTGVSQNPRHKITKRGQNVTFRCDPISEHNRLYWYRQTLGQGPEFLTYFQNEAQLEKSRLLSDRFSAERPKGSFSTLEIQRTEQGDSAMYLCASSLASMDEYPNYGYTFGSGTRLTVV.

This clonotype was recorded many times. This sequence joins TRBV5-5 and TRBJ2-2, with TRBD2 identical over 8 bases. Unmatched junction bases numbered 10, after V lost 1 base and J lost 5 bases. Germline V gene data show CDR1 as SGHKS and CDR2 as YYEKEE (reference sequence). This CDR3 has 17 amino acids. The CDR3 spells CASSLFREGPRTGELFF. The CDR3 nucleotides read TGTGCCAGCAGCTTGTTTCGGGAGGGCCCGCGGACCGGGGAGCTGTTTTTT.

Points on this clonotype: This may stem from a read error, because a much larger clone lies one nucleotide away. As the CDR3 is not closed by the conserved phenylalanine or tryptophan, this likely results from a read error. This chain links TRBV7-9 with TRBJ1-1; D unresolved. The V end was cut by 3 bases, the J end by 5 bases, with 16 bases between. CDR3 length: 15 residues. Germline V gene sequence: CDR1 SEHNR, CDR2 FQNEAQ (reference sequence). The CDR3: CASSLVDPPDTEAFL. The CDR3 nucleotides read TGTGCCAGCAGCTTGGTAGACCCCCCGGATACTGAAGCTTTCCTT.

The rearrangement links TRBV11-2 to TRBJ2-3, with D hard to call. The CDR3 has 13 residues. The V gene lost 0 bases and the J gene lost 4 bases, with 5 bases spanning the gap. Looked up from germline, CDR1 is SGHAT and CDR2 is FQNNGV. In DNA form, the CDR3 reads TGTGCCAGCAGCTTAGAGTTAGCAGATACGCAGTATTTT. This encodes CASSLELADTQYF.

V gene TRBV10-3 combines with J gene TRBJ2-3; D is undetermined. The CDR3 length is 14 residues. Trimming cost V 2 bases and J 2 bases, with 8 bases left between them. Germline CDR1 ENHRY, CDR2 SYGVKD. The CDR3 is CAISEGRYTDTQYF. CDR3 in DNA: TGTGCCATCAGTGAGGGTCGCTACACAGATACGCAGTATTTT.

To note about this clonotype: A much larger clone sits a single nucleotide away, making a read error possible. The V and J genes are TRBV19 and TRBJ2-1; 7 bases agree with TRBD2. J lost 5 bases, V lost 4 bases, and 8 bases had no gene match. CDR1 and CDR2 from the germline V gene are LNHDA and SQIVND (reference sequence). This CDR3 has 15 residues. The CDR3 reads CASSTLASLHNEQFF. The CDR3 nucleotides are TGTGCCAGTAGTACACTAGCGTCCCTTCACAATGAGCAGTTCTTC.

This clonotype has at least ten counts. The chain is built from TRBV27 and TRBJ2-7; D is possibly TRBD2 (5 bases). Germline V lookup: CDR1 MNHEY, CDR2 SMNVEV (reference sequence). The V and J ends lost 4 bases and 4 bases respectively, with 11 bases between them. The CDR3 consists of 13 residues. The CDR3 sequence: CASSYRAAYEQYF. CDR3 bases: TGTGCCAGCAGTTACCGAGCGGCGTACGAGCAGTACTTC.

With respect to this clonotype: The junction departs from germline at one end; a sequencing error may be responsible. CDR3 residues: CASGYVGAIKNEQFF. The CDR3 DNA reads TGTGCCAGCGGTTACGTGGGAGCGATTAAAAATGAGCAGTTCTTC. This rearrangement joins TRBV6-6 to TRBJ2-1, with D perhaps TRBD2 (5 bases). Germline V gene sequence: CDR1 MNHNY, CDR2 SVGAGI (reference sequence). The CDR3 length is 15 residues.

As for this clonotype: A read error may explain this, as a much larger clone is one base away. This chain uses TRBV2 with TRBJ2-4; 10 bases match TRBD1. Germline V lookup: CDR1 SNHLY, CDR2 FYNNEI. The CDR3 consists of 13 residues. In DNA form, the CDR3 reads TGTGTCAGCAGGGACGGGACAGGGGAGGGAGATATCTTC. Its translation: CVSRDGTGEGDIF.

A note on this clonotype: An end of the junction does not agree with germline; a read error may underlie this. The CDR3 sequence: CASSRSGLAVEQCF. The CDR3 coding sequence is TGTGCCAGCAGCCGGTCGGGACTAGCGGTCGAGCAGTGCTTC. This chain connects TRBV3-1 to TRBJ2-7; 11 nucleotides align to TRBD2. The CDR3 consists of 14 residues. The germline V gene encodes CDR1 LGHDT and CDR2 YNNKEL (reference sequence).